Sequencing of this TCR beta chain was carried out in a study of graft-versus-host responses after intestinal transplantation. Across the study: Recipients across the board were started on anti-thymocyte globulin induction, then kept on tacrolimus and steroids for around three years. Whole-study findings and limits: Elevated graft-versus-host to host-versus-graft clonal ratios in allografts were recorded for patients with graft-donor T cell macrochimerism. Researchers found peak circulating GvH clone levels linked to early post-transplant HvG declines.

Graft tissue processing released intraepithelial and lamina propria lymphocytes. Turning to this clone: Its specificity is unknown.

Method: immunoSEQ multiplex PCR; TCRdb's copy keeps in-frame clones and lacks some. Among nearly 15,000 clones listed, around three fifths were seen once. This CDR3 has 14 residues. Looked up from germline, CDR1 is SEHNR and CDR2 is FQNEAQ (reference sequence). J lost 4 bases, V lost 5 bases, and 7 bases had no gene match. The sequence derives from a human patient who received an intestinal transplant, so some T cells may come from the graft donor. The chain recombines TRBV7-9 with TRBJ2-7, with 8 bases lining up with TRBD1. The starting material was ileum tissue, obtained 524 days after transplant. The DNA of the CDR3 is TGTGCCAGCAGCCTGGGGCAGGGGGCATACGAGCAGTACTTC. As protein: CASSLGQGAYEQYF.